This T cell receptor (beta chain) was profiled in a study of monozygotic twins with cystic fibrosis. About this clone itself: Its antigen is undetermined.

CDR3 length: 14 residues. Germline values: CDR1 MGHDK, CDR2 SYGVNS. V was clipped by 2 bases and J by 15 bases; unmatched bases: 13. Findings and caveats of the study: In 13 of 16 pairs, V gene usage was closest to the co-twin's. Low clonality (median about 0.0095) suggested a mostly naive repertoire. Monozygotic CF twin pairs shared significantly more nucleotide-identical clonotypes than unrelated CF individuals did.

TCRdb's copy holds only in-frame clones and misses some; the assay was immunoSEQ multiplex PCR. This sample has 25,000 to 30,000 clones, with 85% found just once. This chain joins TRBV25-1 and TRBJ2-1; 7 positions match TRBD1. This receptor was identified in a girl aged 2 to 9 with cystic fibrosis. The specimen was blood. The CDR3 nucleotides read TGTGCCAGCAGTGAACCCCGTCCGGGACAGCCCGCGTTCTTC. This gives the protein CASSEPRPGQPAFF. Based on the CDR3 plus reference TRBV25-1 and TRBJ2-1, the full variable domain is EADIYQTPRYLVIGTGKKITLECSQTMGHDKMYWYQQDPGMELHLIHYSYGVNSTEKGDLSSESTVSRIRTEHFPLTLESARPSHTSQYLCASSEPRPGQPAFFGPGTRLTVL.